Listed below are T cell receptor beta chains from one sample, sequenced in a study of brain T cells in children with intractable seizures. The assay was immunoSEQ multiplex PCR, and TCRdb's table has in-frame clones only and misses some. The sample lists hundreds of thousands of clones; more than 85% were seen once. This specimen was peripheral blood, taken more than 4 months after surgery. Receptor source: a boy less than two years old with tuberous sclerosis and intractable seizures. Each CDR3 is given with its conserved first and last residue. The D gene is left open where the match is weak. Clone size is shown for a subset of rows, as once, few, many or a class of expanded clone.

clone_size	v_call	j_call	d_call	cdr3_aa	cdr3_nt
.	TRBV5-1	TRBJ1-2	.	CASSRGDPVTSGYTF	TGCGCCAGCAGCAGGGGGGATCCAGTAACCTCAGGCTACACCTTC
.	TRBV19	TRBJ2-1	.	CASSIAGAPYNEQFF	TGTGCCAGTAGTATAGCGGGGGCCCCCTACAATGAGCAGTTCTTC
.	TRBV9	TRBJ2-3	.	CASSGERDTQYF	TGTGCCAGCAGCGGAGAGCGCGATACGCAGTATTTT
once	TRBV15	TRBJ1-2	.	CATSRYRANYGYTF	TGTGCCACCAGCAGATACAGGGCTAACTATGGCTACACCTTC
.	TRBV6-1	TRBJ1-2	.	CASSEGDRPNYGYTF	TGTGCCAGCAGTGAAGGGGACCGTCCTAACTATGGCTACACCTTC
.	TRBV30	TRBJ1-1	.	CAWSVDGDTEAFF	TGTGCCTGGAGTGTAGACGGGGACACTGAAGCTTTCTTT
.	TRBV19	TRBJ2-1	TRBD2	CASSPLGTSGSLYNEQFF	TGTGCCAGTAGTCCCCTCGGGACTAGCGGGAGTTTATACAATGAGCAGTTCTTC
.	TRBV19	TRBJ1-6	TRBD1	CASGQGVAPLHF	TGTGCCAGTGGACAGGGAGTCGCTCCCCTCCACTTT
.	TRBV14	TRBJ1-2	.	CASSQDRGGYTF	TGTGCCAGCAGCCAAGATCGGGGTGGCTACACCTTC
.	TRBV14	TRBJ2-4	TRBD2	CASSRGREVDIQYF	TGTGCCAGCAGCCGGGGGAGGGAGGTTGACATTCAGTACTTC
.	TRBV6-5	TRBJ1-2	TRBD1	CASLWTGNYGYTF	TGTGCCAGCCTATGGACAGGGAACTATGGCTACACCTTC
.	TRBV19	TRBJ2-3	TRBD2	CASSTPSGPDTDTQYF	TGTGCCAGTAGTACACCTAGCGGTCCGGACACAGATACGCAGTATTTT
.	TRBV3-1/TRBV3-2	TRBJ2-2	.	CASSQARTHYTGELFF	TGTGCCAGCAGCCAAGCGAGGACACATTACACCGGGGAGCTGTTTTTT
.	TRBV3-1/TRBV3-2	TRBJ2-5	.	CASSHTGSLGETQYF	TGTGCCAGCAGCCACACGGGCTCCCTGGGAGAGACCCAGTACTTC
.	TRBV29-1	TRBJ2-5	.	CSVELMGETQYF	TGCAGCGTTGAACTGATGGGCGAGACCCAGTACTTC
.	TRBV6-4	TRBJ2-3	TRBD2	CASSEGTSGGETDTQYF	TGTGCCAGCAGTGAGGGGACTAGCGGGGGGGAGACAGATACGCAGTATTTT
once	TRBV9	TRBJ2-5	TRBD1	CASSAMGQGQETQYF	TGTGCCAGCAGCGCGATGGGACAGGGGCAAGAGACCCAGTACTTC
.	TRBV12-5	TRBJ2-5	.	CASGYQETQYF	TGTGCTAGTGGGTACCAAGAGACCCAGTACTTC
.	TRBV7-3	TRBJ2-1	TRBD2	CASSQTGGLIDEQFF	TGTGCCAGCAGCCAAACGGGGGGGCTTATTGATGAGCAGTTCTTC
.	TRBV5-1	TRBJ2-5	.	CASSLVRERTQYF	TGCGCCAGCAGCTTGGTACGGGAGAGGACCCAGTACTTC
.	TRBV4-1	TRBJ2-7	.	CASSQGSLISYEQYF	TGCGCCAGCAGCCAAGGGAGCCTTATCTCCTACGAGCAGTACTTC
.	TRBV7-9	TRBJ2-3	TRBD1	CASSFNLRGPNTQYF	TGTGCCAGCAGCTTCAATCTCAGGGGGCCCAATACGCAGTATTTT
.	TRBV4-1	TRBJ1-1	.	CASSQGWVSMNTEAFF	TGCGCCAGCAGCCAAGGGTGGGTATCTATGAACACTGAAGCTTTCTTT
.	TRBV7-2	TRBJ2-2	.	CASSLQTGELFF	TGTGCCAGCAGCTTGCAGACCGGGGAGCTGTTTTTT
.	TRBV7-9	TRBJ2-7	.	CASSLGGQLRSNEQYF	TGTGCCAGCAGCTTGGGGGGACAGCTGCGATCTAACGAGCAGTACTTC
.	TRBV25-1	TRBJ2-7	TRBD2	CATALAGGDPYEQYF	TGTGCCACGGCCCTAGCCGGGGGGGACCCCTACGAGCAGTACTTC
.	TRBV27	TRBJ2-1	.	CASSFLEAPYNEQFF	TGTGCCAGCAGTTTCTTAGAGGCTCCCTACAATGAGCAGTTCTTC
.	TRBV25-1	TRBJ2-3	TRBD2	CASSDGGRTDTQYF	TGTGCCAGCAGTGATGGCGGGAGGACGGATACGCAGTATTTT
.	TRBV4-1	TRBJ2-2	.	CASSQEPLGRTNTGELFF	TGCGCCAGCAGCCAAGAACCCTTGGGCCGAACGAACACCGGGGAGCTGTTTTTT
.	TRBV7-9	TRBJ1-5	TRBD1	CASSGPGQHSNQPQHF	TGTGCCAGCAGCGGTCCGGGACAGCATAGCAATCAGCCCCAGCATTTT
.	TRBV14	TRBJ1-2	.	CASSQDVLANYGYTF	TGTGCCAGCAGCCAAGATGTATTAGCTAACTATGGCTACACCTTC
.	TRBV6-5	TRBJ2-7	TRBD2	CASTPSGGLVYEQYF	TGTGCCAGCACTCCTAGCGGGGGGTTGGTCTACGAGCAGTACTTC
.	TRBV10-3	TRBJ1-5	TRBD1	CAISESLTGVQPQHF	TGTGCCATCAGTGAGTCGCTCACAGGGGTTCAGCCCCAGCATTTT
.	TRBV13	TRBJ2-7	.	CASSLRTWSNEQYF	TGTGCCAGCAGCTTAAGGACTTGGAGCAACGAGCAGTACTTC
.	TRBV5-1	TRBJ2-7	TRBD2	CASSLDSGRGYEQYF	TGCGCCAGCAGCTTGGATAGCGGGAGGGGGTACGAGCAGTACTTC
once	TRBV3-1/TRBV3-2	TRBJ2-1	.	CASSQDPSTEGTAPYNEQFF	TGTGCCAGCAGCCAAGACCCCTCGACGGAAGGGACGGCCCCCTACAATGAGCAGTTCTTC
.	TRBV18	TRBJ1-2	.	CASSPDRPTYGYTF	TGTGCCAGCTCACCGGACAGACCTACCTATGGCTACACCTTC
few	TRBV6-6	TRBJ1-6	TRBD1	CASTPWTGGSPLHF	TGTGCCAGCACCCCTTGGACAGGGGGGTCACCCCTCCACTTT